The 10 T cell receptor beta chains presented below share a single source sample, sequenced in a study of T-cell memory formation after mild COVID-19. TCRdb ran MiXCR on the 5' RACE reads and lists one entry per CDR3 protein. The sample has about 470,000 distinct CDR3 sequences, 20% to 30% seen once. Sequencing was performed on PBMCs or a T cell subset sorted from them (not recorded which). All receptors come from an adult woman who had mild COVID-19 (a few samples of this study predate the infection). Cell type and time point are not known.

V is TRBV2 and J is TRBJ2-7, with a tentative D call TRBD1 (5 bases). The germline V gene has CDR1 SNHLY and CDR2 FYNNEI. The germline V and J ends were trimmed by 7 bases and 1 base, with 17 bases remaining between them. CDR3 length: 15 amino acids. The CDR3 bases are TGTGCCAGCAAGCCGACAGTTATTGCATCCTACGAGCAGTACTTC. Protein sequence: CASKPTVIASYEQYF.

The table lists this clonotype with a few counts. This chain's CDR3 is CATLSLYGYTF. The CDR3 DNA reads TGTGCCACCCTGTCCCTCTATGGCTACACCTTC. The chain has TRBV7-9 and TRBJ1-2, with D unresolved. V was pared by 10 bases and J by 4 bases, with 10 bases between. Germline loops: CDR1 SEHNR, CDR2 FQNEAQ (reference sequence). CDR3 length: 11 amino acids.

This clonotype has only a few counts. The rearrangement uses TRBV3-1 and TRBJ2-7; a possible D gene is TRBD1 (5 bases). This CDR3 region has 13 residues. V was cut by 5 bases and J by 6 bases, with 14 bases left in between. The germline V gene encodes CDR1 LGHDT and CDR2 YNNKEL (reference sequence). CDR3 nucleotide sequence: TGTGCCAGCAGCGCATTTTCAGGGTTCGAGCAGTACTTC. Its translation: CASSAFSGFEQYF.

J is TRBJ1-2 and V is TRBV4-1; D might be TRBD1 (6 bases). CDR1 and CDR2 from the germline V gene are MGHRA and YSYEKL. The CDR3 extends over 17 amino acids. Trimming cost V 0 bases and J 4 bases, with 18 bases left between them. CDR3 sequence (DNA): TGCGCCAGCAGCCAAGATCTTCCGGCAGGGGAGGCCTATGGCTACACCTTC. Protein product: CASSQDLPAGEAYGYTF.

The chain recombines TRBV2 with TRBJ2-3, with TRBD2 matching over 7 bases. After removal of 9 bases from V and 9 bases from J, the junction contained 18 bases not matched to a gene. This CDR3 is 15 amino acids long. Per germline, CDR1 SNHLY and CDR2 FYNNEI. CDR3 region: CASSSLGYGRRTQYF. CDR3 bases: TGTGCCAGTAGCTCCCTCGGGTACGGGAGGAGGACGCAGTATTTT.

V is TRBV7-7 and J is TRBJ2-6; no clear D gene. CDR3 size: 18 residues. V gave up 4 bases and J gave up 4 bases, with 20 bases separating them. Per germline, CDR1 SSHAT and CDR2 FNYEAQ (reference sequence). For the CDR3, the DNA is TGTGCCAGCAGCTCCTATCCCTCAGGCGTTCAGGGGGCCAACGTCCTGACTTTC. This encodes CASSSYPSGVQGANVLTF.

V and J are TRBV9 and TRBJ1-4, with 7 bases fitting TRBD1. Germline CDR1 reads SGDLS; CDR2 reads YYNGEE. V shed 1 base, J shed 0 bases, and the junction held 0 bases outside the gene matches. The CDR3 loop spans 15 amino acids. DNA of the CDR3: TGTGCCAGCAGCGTAACAGGGGCAACTAATGAAAAACTGTTTTTT. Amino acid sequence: CASSVTGATNEKLFF. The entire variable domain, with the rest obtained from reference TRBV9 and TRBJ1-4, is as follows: DSGVTQTPKHLITATGQRVTLRCSPRSGDLSVYWYQQSLDQGLQFLIQYYNGEERAKGNILERFSAQQFPDLHSELNLSSLELGDSALYFCASSVTGATNEKLFFGSGTQLSVL.

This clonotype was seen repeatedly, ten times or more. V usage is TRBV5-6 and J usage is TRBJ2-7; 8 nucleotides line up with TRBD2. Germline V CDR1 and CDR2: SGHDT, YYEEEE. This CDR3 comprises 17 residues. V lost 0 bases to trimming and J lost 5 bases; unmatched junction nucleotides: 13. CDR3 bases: TGTGCCAGCAGCTTGGATGGTAGCGGGGTGTCGTGGAACGAGCAGTACTTC. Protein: CASSLDGSGVSWNEQYF.

The CDR3 DNA sequence: TGCGCCAGCAGCGGCAGTCTCTCCTACGAGCAGTACTTC. It specifies CASSGSLSYEQYF. The gene calls are TRBV4-1 and TRBJ2-7, with no clear D. Trimming took off 5 bases at V and 0 bases at J, with 8 bases between the two ends. Germline V gene data show CDR1 as MGHRA and CDR2 as YSYEKL. The CDR3 consists of 13 residues.

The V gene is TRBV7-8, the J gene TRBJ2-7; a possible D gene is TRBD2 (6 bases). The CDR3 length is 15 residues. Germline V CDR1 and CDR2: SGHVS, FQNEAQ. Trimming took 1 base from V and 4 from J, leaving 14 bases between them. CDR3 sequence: CASSLGLGDKYEQYF. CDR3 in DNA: TGTGCCAGCAGCTTAGGACTAGGGGATAAGTACGAGCAGTACTTC.